This T cell receptor beta chain was found in a study of cytomegalovirus exposure and HLA in healthy donors. Primers: 60 Vbeta forward and 13 Jbeta reverse. Some clones are missing from TCRdb's copy, which holds only in-frame ones; the method was immunoSEQ multiplex PCR. The repertoire includes approximately 140,000 clones, 70% to 85% of them detected once, and approximately 2.3% sits in the top ten. General observations from the study: By HLA locus, TCR association rates varied in a later analysis, with DRB1 showing the most and HLA-C the fewest.

Points on this clone: Its target is unknown.

The germline V gene has CDR1 MNHEY and CDR2 SMNVEV (reference sequence). V lost 5 bases to trimming and J lost 4 bases, with 8 bases between them. The CDR3 runs to 12 residues. The J gene is TRBJ1-1, the V gene TRBV27; D gene uncertain. This receptor was obtained from a male donor in good health and CMV-seronegative. The sequencing sample was made of PBMCs. The CDR3 nucleotides read TGTGCCAGCAGTGACCGGGGCACTGAAGCTTTCTTT. It is translated as CASSDRGTEAFF.